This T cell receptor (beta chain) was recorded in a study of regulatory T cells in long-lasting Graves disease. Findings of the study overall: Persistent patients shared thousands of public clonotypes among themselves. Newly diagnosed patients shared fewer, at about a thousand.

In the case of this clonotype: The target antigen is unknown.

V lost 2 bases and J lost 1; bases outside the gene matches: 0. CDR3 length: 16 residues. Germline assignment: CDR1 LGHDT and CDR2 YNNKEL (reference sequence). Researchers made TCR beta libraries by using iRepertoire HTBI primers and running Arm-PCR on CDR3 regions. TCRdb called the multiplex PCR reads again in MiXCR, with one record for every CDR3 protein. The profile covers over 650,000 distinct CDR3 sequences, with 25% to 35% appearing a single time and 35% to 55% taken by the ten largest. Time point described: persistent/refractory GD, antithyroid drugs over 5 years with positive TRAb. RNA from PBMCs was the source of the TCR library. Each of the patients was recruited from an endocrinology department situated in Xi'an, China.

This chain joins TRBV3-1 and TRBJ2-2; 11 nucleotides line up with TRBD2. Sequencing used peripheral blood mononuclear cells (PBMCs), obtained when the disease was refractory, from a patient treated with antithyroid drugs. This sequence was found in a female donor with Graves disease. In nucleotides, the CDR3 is TGTGCCAGCAGCCAACTAGCGGGAGGGAACACCGGGGAGCTGTTTTTT. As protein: CASSQLAGGNTGELFF.